This TCR beta chain was found in a study of blood T cell repertoires in COVID-19. Measured with immunoSEQ multiplex PCR; TCRdb has only the in-frame clones, and not every one. Of around 330,000 clones in the sample, roughly 85% were seen once. V trimming: 0 bases; J trimming: 3 bases; junction bases outside the gene matches: 4. This CDR3 spans 16 amino acids. CDR1 ENHRY and CDR2 SYGVKD come from the germline V gene. This TCR was sampled from a woman in her twenties or thirties who had been exposed to COVID-19. The sample comprised PBMCs or T cells enriched from blood (not recorded which). The V and J genes are TRBV10-3 and TRBJ2-1, with TRBD1 matching 8 bases. CDR3: CAISESFGQGYNEQFF. CDR3 in DNA: TGTGCCATCAGTGAGTCATTCGGACAGGGCTACAATGAGCAGTTCTTC.